This T cell receptor beta chain was captured by sequencing in a study of blood T cell repertoires in COVID-19. In the study overall: PBMCs, B-cell-depleted T cells, or T cells were the source of the cDNA or gDNA that made up the material.

Germline V lookup: CDR1 LGHNT, CDR2 FRNRAP. V was clipped by 5 bases and J by 7 bases, with 14 bases between them. This CDR3 is 14 amino acids long. Under the authors' procedure: Quantification of nucleated cells was approximated via reference gene primer amplification. Profiled with immunoSEQ multiplex PCR; TCRdb holds only in-frame clones, not every one. Clone size and the V and J calls come from that table; the DNA yielded D and trimming. Here the sample spans around 200,000 clones, about 85% being singletons. The chain is built from TRBV12-5 and TRBJ2-2; a possible D gene is TRBD2 (7 bases). The TCR sequence derives from an elderly woman with acute or convalescent COVID-19. The sample comprised peripheral blood. The CDR3 nucleotides are TGTGCTAGTGGTCGGGGGGCCCGGGGCGGGGAGCTGTTTTTT. Residues: CASGRGARGGELFF.